The 20 T cell receptor beta chains below all came from one sample that was sequenced in a study of blood T cell repertoires in COVID-19. Method: immunoSEQ multiplex PCR; TCRdb's copy keeps in-frame clones and lacks some. Found here are about 260,000 clones, more than 85% of them singletons; the top ten hold 2.5% to 3%. Input material: PBMCs or T cells enriched from blood (not recorded which). These receptors were taken from a man aged 35-49 years who had been exposed to COVID-19.

The rearrangement uses TRBV24-1 and TRBJ1-2; weak D call: TRBD1 (6 bases). Looked up from germline, CDR1 is KGHDR and CDR2 is SFDVKD. V lost 4 bases, J lost 7 bases, and 15 bases lay in between. The CDR3 is 14 amino acids. CDR3 loop: CATSEQGYLSGYTF. CDR3 coding DNA: TGTGCCACCAGTGAACAGGGATACTTGAGTGGCTACACCTTC.

The chain is built from TRBV2 and TRBJ2-5, with TRBD1 matching 7 bases. Per germline, CDR1 SNHLY and CDR2 FYNNEI. J lost 4 bases, V lost 6 bases, and 5 bases had no gene match. This CDR3 has 13 amino acids. DNA of the CDR3: TGTGCCAGCAGAAAGACAGGGTTAGAGACCCAGTACTTC. Translation: CASRKTGLETQYF. Filled out from reference TRBV2 and TRBJ2-5, the complete variable domain reads EPEVTQTPSHQVTQMGQEVILRCVPISNHLYFYWYRQILGQKVEFLVSFYNNEISEKSEIFDDQFSVERPDGSNFTLKIRSTKLEDSAMYFCASRKTGLETQYFGPGTRLLVL.

The chain links TRBV4-1 to TRBJ1-4, with 8 bases identical to TRBD1. From germline, CDR1 is MGHRA and CDR2 YSYEKL. V was clipped by 3 bases and J by 8 bases; unmatched bases: 8. The CDR3 runs 15 residues. The CDR3 bases are TGCGCCAGCAGCCAGGCTGGACAGGGAACCGAAAAACTGTTTTTT. Encoded protein: CASSQAGQGTEKLFF.

The genes are TRBV7-3 and TRBJ2-3; 16 bases are shared with TRBD2. Trimming cost V 4 bases and J 5 bases; bases outside gene matches: 15. Per the germline V gene, CDR1 is SGHTA and CDR2 is FQGTGA. The CDR3 covers 20 residues. The CDR3: CASSSPHGTSGRAMGDTQYF. As DNA, the CDR3 is TGTGCCAGCAGCTCGCCCCACGGGACTAGCGGGAGGGCCATGGGAGATACGCAGTATTTT.

In DNA, the CDR3 is TGTGCCAGCTCACCTCGAGACAGGAATGTACCTGAAGCTTTCTTT. As protein: CASSPRDRNVPEAFF. The V gene is TRBV18, the J gene TRBJ1-1, with TRBD1 as a possible D gene (6 bases). The CDR3 is 15 amino acids. Germline assignment: CDR1 KGHSH and CDR2 LQKENI. Trimming shortened V by 3 bases and J by 6 bases, and 17 bases separated the two germline ends.

The chain joins TRBV2 to TRBJ2-2; 9 bases align to TRBD1. V lost 6 bases and J lost 6; bases outside the gene matches: 5. Per the germline V gene, CDR1 is SNHLY and CDR2 is FYNNEI. This CDR3 spans 14 amino acids. CDR3 coding DNA: TGTGCCAGCAGCCGGGACAGGGAAGCCGGGGAGCTGTTTTTT. It is translated as CASSRDREAGELFF.

V is TRBV9 and J is TRBJ2-1; D is perhaps TRBD1 (6 bases). The CDR3 contains 15 residues. The V gene lost 4 bases and the J gene lost 5 bases, with 16 bases spanning the gap. Germline-derived CDR1 and CDR2 are SGDLS and YYNGEE. The CDR3 region has the DNA TGTGCCAGCAGCTCTAGTGGGGGCCGGGACAATGAGCAGTTCTTC. This encodes CASSSSGGRDNEQFF.

This chain links TRBV6-6 with TRBJ2-3, with 8 bases fitting TRBD2. Germline values: CDR1 MNHNY, CDR2 SVGAGI (reference sequence). This CDR3 contains 15 residues. V lost 3 bases and J lost 5; bases outside the gene matches: 7. The CDR3 reads CASSYIAGKVDTQYF. The CDR3 DNA is TGTGCCAGCAGTTATATAGCGGGAAAGGTAGATACGCAGTATTTT.

This clone was detected only a few times. This chain links TRBV29-1 with TRBJ2-1; 7 bases align to TRBD2. The CDR3 length is 14 residues. J gave up 4 bases and V 3 bases, and 6 bases lay outside the gene matches. CDR1 is SQVTM, CDR2 ANQGSEA, per germline. The CDR3 protein is CSVEGRGFYNEQFF. The CDR3 DNA reads TGCAGCGTTGAGGGGAGGGGATTTTACAATGAGCAGTTCTTC.

This clone was observed a few times. The chain uses TRBV15 and TRBJ2-3; TRBD1 agrees at 9 bases. Germline lookup yields CDR1 LNHNV and CDR2 YYDKDF (reference sequence). This CDR3 is built from 16 residues. After removal of 5 bases from V and 5 bases from J, the junction contained 11 bases not matched to a gene. The CDR3 DNA follows: TGTGCCACCAGCCGGGGACAGGGACTGGCCCTAGATACGCAGTATTTT. It yields the protein CATSRGQGLALDTQYF.

V gene TRBV30 combines with J gene TRBJ1-6; 8 bases line up with TRBD1. With V trimmed by 5 bases and J by 7 bases, 4 bases remained unmatched. Germline lookup yields CDR1 GTSNPN and CDR2 SVGIG (reference sequence). This CDR3 is built from 13 residues. CDR3 DNA: TGTGCCTGGTCAGGGGGCTTGAATTCACCCCTCCACTTT. It specifies CAWSGGLNSPLHF.

The chain recombines TRBV19 with TRBJ2-1; possible D gene TRBD2, 6 bases. Germline loops: CDR1 LNHDA, CDR2 SQIVND (reference sequence). Trimming removed 3 bases at V and 0 bases at J, with 9 bases between. This CDR3 has 15 residues. The CDR3 nucleotides are TGTGCCAGTAGTATCCCCGGGAGCTCCTACAATGAGCAGTTCTTC. Protein: CASSIPGSSYNEQFF.

The chain joins TRBV6-5 to TRBJ2-7; TRBD2 matches at 12 bases. Trimming removed 7 bases from V and 9 bases from J; junction bases left unmatched: 4. Looked up from germline, CDR1 is MNHEY and CDR2 is SVGAGI. The CDR3 totals 12 residues. The CDR3 DNA is TGTGCCAGCAAGGGACTAGCGGGCTCGCAGTACTTC. As protein: CASKGLAGSQYF.

This chain links TRBV10-2 with TRBJ2-5; 9 nucleotides line up with TRBD2. Unmatched junction bases numbered 2, after V lost 2 bases and J lost 1 base. This CDR3 region has 15 residues. The germline V gene has CDR1 WSHSY and CDR2 SAAADI. In DNA form, the CDR3 reads TGCGCCAGCAGTGAGGTTAGCGGGGGCCAAGAGACCCAGTACTTC. This sequence encodes CASSEVSGGQETQYF.

The chain links TRBV27 to TRBJ1-5, with D possibly being TRBD1 (5 bases). This CDR3 contains 14 residues. Germline CDR1 reads MNHEY; CDR2 reads SMNVEV (reference sequence). Trimming stripped 4 bases from V and 5 bases from J, with 12 bases between. CDR3 bases: TGTGCCAGCAGTTCGGGGGTACTTGATCAGCCCCAGCATTTT. Protein sequence: CASSSGVLDQPQHF.

This chain uses TRBV3-1 (or the pseudogene TRBV3-2) with TRBJ2-7, with D uncertain. Germline V gene lookup returns CDR1 LGHDT and CDR2 YNNKEL (reference sequence). There are 12 residues in the CDR3. V lost 5 bases and J lost 3, with 8 bases in between. The DNA for the CDR3 is TGTGCCAGCAGCACCCGAGGCTACGAGCAGTACTTC. Translation: CASSTRGYEQYF.

Written as DNA, the CDR3 is TGTGCCTGGAGTGAACAGTCTAATTCACCCCTCCACTTT. Encoded protein: CAWSEQSNSPLHF. The genes are TRBV30 and TRBJ1-6; D gene uncertain. V lost 1 base, J lost 6 bases, and 7 bases lay in between. The CDR3 is 13 residues long. Germline CDR1 and CDR2: GTSNPN and SVGIG (reference sequence).

The V and J genes are TRBV25-1 and TRBJ1-1, with D uncertain. Trimming pared 1 base from V and 7 bases from J, leaving 7 bases between. This CDR3 spans 12 amino acids. Germline values: CDR1 MGHDK, CDR2 SYGVNS. The CDR3 loop reads CASSEFSSEAFF. CDR3 coding DNA: TGTGCCAGCAGTGAATTTTCCAGTGAAGCTTTCTTT. The full variable domain, rest sourced from reference TRBV25-1 and TRBJ1-1, is EADIYQTPRYLVIGTGKKITLECSQTMGHDKMYWYQQDPGMELHLIHYSYGVNSTEKGDLSSESTVSRIRTEHFPLTLESARPSHTSQYLCASSEFSSEAFFGQGTRLTVV.

This clone showed up just a few times. J is TRBJ2-4 and V is TRBV6-1; D is perhaps TRBD1 (5 bases). Germline values: CDR1 MNHNS, CDR2 SASEGT. The CDR3 extends over 13 amino acids. The V end lost 3 bases, the J end lost 3 bases, and 6 bases lay between the germline ends. CDR3 sequence (DNA): TGTGCCAGCAGTGACAGGGACAAAAACATTCAGTACTTC. Translated, it gives CASSDRDKNIQYF.

The rearrangement joins TRBV5-4 to TRBJ2-5; tentatively, D is TRBD2 (6 bases). Between the trimmed V and J ends, which lost 0 bases and 2 bases, there was a span of 8 bases. CDR3 length: 14 amino acids. Germline CDR1 reads SGHNT; CDR2 reads YYREEE (reference sequence). DNA for the CDR3: TGTGCCAGCAGCTTGGACGGAGGGCAAGAGACCCAGTACTTC. Its translation is CASSLDGGQETQYF.